The clone carrying this TCR beta chain appeared many times. Its antigen is undetermined. General observations from the study: Tumor-infiltrating Treg TCR alpha and beta sequences overlapped most with tumor naive CD4+ T cells, then blood naive. Larger-cohort validation covered only one TCR beta V-J rearrangement.

Full-length variable regions came from constant-region reverse primers plus semi-nested Nested Universal Primer A PCR. TCRdb reanalysed the 5' RACE reads using MiXCR and keeps one entry per CDR3 protein. Of 30,000 to 40,000 distinct CDR3 sequences listed, roughly 26% are singletons. This clonotype was sampled from a female donor with breast cancer. Sequencing was carried out using naive CD4+ T cells sorted from a lymph node. Subset defined: naive CD4+ T cells, CD4+CD45RA+CD25-.

The CDR3 is CASSLKVNTEAFF. CDR3 bases: TGTGCCAGCAGTTTAAAAGTGAACACTGAAGCTTTCTTT. The rearrangement links TRBV12-3 or TRBV12-4 to TRBJ1-1; unclear D gene. The CDR3 runs to 13 residues. With 2 bases removed from V and 0 bases from J, the gap between germline ends came to 4 bases.